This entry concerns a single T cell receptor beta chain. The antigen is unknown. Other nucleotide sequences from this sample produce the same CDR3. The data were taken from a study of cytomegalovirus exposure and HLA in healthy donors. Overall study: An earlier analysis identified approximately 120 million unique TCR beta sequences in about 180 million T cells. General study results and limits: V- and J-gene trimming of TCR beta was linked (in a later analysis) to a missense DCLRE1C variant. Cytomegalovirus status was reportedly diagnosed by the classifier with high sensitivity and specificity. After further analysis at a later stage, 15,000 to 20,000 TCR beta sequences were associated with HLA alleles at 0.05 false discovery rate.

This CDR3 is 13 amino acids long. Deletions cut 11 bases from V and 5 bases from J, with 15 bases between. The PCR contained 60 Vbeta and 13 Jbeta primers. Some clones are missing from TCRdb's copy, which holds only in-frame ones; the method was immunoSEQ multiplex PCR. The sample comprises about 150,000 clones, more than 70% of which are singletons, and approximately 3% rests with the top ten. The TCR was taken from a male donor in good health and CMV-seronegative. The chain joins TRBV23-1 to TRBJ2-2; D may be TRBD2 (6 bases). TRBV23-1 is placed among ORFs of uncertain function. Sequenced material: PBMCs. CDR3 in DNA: TGCGCCGGCGCTAACGGGGGAACCGGGGAGCTGTTTTTT. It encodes CAGANGGTGELFF.